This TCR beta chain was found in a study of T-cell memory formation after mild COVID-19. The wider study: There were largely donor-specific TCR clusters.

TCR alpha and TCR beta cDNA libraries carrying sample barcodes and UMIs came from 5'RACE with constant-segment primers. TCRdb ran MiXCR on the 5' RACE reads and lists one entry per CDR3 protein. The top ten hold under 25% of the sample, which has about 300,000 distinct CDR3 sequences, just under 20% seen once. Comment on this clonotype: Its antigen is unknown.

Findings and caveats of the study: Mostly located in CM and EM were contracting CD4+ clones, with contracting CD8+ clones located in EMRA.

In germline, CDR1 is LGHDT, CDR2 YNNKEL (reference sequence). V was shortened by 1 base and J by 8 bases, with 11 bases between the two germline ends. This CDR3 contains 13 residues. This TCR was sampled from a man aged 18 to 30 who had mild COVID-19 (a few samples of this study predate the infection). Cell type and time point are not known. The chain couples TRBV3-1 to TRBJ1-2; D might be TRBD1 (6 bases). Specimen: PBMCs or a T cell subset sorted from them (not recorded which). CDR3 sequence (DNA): TGTGCCAGCAGCCAAGTGGGACATAAAGGCTACACCTTC. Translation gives CASSQVGHKGYTF.